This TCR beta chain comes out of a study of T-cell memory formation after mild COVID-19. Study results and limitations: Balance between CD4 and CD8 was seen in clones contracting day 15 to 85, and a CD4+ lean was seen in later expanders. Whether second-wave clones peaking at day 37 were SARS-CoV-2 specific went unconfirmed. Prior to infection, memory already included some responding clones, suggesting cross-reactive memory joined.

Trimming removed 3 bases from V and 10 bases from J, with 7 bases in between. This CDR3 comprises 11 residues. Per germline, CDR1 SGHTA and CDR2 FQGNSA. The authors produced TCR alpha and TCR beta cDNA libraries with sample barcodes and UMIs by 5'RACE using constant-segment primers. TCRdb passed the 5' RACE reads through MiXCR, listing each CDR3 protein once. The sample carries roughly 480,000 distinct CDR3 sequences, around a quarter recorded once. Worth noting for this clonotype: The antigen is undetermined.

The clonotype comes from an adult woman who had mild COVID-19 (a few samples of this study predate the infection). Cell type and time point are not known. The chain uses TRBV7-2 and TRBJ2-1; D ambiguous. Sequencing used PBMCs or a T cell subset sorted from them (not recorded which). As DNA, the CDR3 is TGTGCCAGCAGCTTTTCTGACGAGCAGTTCTTC. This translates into CASSFSDEQFF.